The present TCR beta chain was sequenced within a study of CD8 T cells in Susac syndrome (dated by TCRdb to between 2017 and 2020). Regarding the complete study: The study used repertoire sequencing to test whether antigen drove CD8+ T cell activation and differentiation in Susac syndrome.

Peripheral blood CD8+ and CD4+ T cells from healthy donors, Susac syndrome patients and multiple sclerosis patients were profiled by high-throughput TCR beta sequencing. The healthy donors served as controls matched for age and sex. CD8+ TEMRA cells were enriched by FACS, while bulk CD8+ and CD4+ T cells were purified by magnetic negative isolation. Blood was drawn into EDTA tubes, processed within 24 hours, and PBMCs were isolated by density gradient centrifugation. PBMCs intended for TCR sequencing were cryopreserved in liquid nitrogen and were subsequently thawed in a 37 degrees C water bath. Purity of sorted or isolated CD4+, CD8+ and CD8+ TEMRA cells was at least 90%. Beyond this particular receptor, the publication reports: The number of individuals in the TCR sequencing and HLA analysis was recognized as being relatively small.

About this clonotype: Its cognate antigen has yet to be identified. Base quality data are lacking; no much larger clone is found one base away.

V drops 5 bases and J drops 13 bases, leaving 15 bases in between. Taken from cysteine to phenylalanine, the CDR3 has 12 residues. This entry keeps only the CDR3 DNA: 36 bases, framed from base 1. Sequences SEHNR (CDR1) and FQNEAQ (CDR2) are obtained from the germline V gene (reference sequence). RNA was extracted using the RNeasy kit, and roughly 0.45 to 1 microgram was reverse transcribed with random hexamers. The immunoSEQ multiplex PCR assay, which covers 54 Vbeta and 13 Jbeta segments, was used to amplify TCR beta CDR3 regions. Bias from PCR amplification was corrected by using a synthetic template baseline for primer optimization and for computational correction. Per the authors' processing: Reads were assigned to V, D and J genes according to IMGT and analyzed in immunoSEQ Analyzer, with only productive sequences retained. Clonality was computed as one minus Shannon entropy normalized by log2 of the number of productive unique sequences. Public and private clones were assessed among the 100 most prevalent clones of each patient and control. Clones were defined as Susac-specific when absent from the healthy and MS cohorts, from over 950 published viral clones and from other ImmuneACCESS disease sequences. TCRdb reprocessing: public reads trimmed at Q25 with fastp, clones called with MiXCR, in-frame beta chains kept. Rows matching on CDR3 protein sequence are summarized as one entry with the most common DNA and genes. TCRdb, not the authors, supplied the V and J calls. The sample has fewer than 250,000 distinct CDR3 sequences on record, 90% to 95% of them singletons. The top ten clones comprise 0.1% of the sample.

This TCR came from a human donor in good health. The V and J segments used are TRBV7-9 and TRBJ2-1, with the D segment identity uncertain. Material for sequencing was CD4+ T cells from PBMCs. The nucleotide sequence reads TGTGCCAGCAGCCCTTCGGACCTCCGCCAGTTCTTC. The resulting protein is CASSPSDLRQFF.